A single sample gave rise to the 26 T cell receptor beta chains below, sequenced in a study of T cells in Graves' hyperthyroidism and ophthalmopathy. It was RNA transcripts that yielded the amplified TCR beta CDR3 regions. In the first-round RT-PCR of the TCR CDR3, the HTBI primer set was used. TCRdb re-called the multiplex PCR reads with MiXCR, one entry per CDR3 protein. The sample includes 340,000 or so distinct CDR3 sequences, around a sixth of them seen just once. Sequenced sample: blood. The receptors come from a woman between 50 and 59 years old with Graves' hyperthyroidism.

The chain combines TRBV19 with TRBJ1-4; D uncertain. Germline-derived CDR1 and CDR2 are LNHDA and SQIVND (reference sequence). V lost 3 bases to trimming and J lost 7 bases, with 15 bases between them. This CDR3 has 15 residues. DNA of the CDR3: TGTGCCAGTAGTATTAAGGAGTGGGATACTGAAAAACTGTTTTTT. It is translated as CASSIKEWDTEKLFF. The variable domain in full, completed from reference TRBV19 and TRBJ1-4, reads DGGITQSPKYLFRKEGQNVTLSCEQNLNHDAMYWYRQDPGQGLRLIYYSQIVNDFQKGDIAEGYSVSREKKESFPLTVTSAQKNPTAFYLCASSIKEWDTEKLFFGSGTQLSVL.

At least ten counts were recorded for this clonotype. V and J are TRBV25-1 and TRBJ2-3; perhaps D is TRBD1 or TRBD2 (5 bases each). The CDR3 is made up of 15 amino acids. CDR1 and CDR2 from the germline V gene are MGHDK and SYGVNS. Trimming shortened V by 1 base and J by 1 base, and 9 bases separated the two germline ends. The CDR3: CASSEFQGRTDTQYF. The CDR3 nucleotides are TGTGCCAGCAGTGAATTCCAGGGACGCACAGATACGCAGTATTTT.

Many counts were recorded for this clonotype. The V and J genes are TRBV3-1 and TRBJ1-1, with a tentative D call TRBD1 (6 bases). V lost 0 bases and J 1 base, leaving 9 bases between the germline ends. CDR3 size: 15 residues. CDR1 and CDR2 from the germline V gene are LGHDT and YNNKEL (reference sequence). CDR3 DNA sequence: TGTGCCAGCAGCCAAGAGGGGGCAGGGAACACTGAAGCTTTCTTT. This translates into CASSQEGAGNTEAFF.

This clonotype turned up a few times. The chain employs TRBV20-1 and TRBJ2-2; D unclear. Germline CDR1 reads DFQATT; CDR2 reads SNEGSKA (reference sequence). This CDR3 spans 16 amino acids. V lost 0 bases, J lost 0 bases, and 11 bases lay in between. The CDR3 here is CSARDLRTSNTGELFF. The CDR3 DNA is TGCAGTGCTAGAGATCTGCGCACCTCGAACACCGGGGAGCTGTTTTTT.

This clonotype was seen at least ten times. The CDR3 DNA reads as TGTGCCAGCAGCTTAGTCGGAGGTCTAGCGGGGGGGTATGAGCAGTTCTTC. It translates to CASSLVGGLAGGYEQFF. The V call is TRBV7-2, the J call TRBJ2-1; 12 bases map to TRBD2. With 1 base clipped from V and 8 bases from J, the junction kept 9 bases outside the gene matches. CDR3 length: 17 residues. In germline, CDR1 is SGHTA, CDR2 FQGNSA.

V gene TRBV10-1 combines with J gene TRBJ1-1; a weak D match, TRBD1 (5 bases). The germline V gene encodes CDR1 WNHNN and CDR2 SYGVQD (reference sequence). The CDR3 contains 13 residues. V shed 3 bases and J shed 6 bases, with 11 bases lying between them. DNA of the CDR3: TGCGCCAGCAGTGATCCCGGGGCCTCTGAAGCTTTCTTT. Its protein is CASSDPGASEAFF.

In its sample, this clonotype was seen many times. The CDR3 DNA follows: TGTGCCAGCAACTCACAGGGACCGAACACTGAAGCTTTCTTT. It is translated as CASNSQGPNTEAFF. The chain combines TRBV12-3 or TRBV12-4 with TRBJ1-1; maybe TRBD1 (6 bases). CDR3 size: 14 residues. Trimming stripped 7 bases from V and 1 base from J, with 13 bases between.

CDR3 DNA: TGTGCCAGCAGTTCCCCGGGAACAGATACGCAGTATTTT. Its translation is CASSSPGTDTQYF. The chain joins TRBV12-3 or TRBV12-4 to TRBJ2-3, with TRBD2 as a possible D gene (5 bases). Trimming removed 4 bases from V and 3 bases from J, with 8 bases in between. The CDR3 contains 13 residues.

This rearrangement joins TRBV3-1 to TRBJ2-1; D is unclear. Germline-derived CDR1 and CDR2 are LGHDT and YNNKEL (reference sequence). V was shortened by 0 bases and J by 0 bases, with 12 bases between the two germline ends. The CDR3 is 17 amino acids. In DNA, the CDR3 is TGTGCCAGCAGCCAAGAACCCGGCGTCAGCTCCTACAATGAGCAGTTCTTC. It specifies CASSQEPGVSSYNEQFF.

This chain connects TRBV9 to TRBJ2-3; TRBD1 or TRBD2 may be the D gene (5 bases each). CDR3 size: 15 residues. The germline V and J ends were trimmed by 2 bases and 2 bases, with 12 bases remaining between them. The germline CDR1 and CDR2 sequences are SGDLS and YYNGEE. This chain's CDR3 is CASSVGTQPTDTQYF. The CDR3 coding sequence is TGTGCCAGCAGCGTTGGGACCCAACCCACAGATACGCAGTATTTT.

This clonotype was recorded many times. The V gene is TRBV20-1, the J gene TRBJ2-7; the D is unclear. The CDR3 is 13 amino acids. Germline values: CDR1 DFQATT, CDR2 SNEGSKA (reference sequence). Trimming stripped 2 bases from V and 0 bases from J, with 8 bases between. This CDR3 is CSARPTDSYEQYF. Written as DNA, the CDR3 is TGCAGTGCTAGACCCACTGACTCCTACGAGCAGTACTTC.

This clonotype has more than one count but fewer than ten. The V and J genes are TRBV9 and TRBJ1-4; 9 nucleotides align to TRBD1. J lost 8 bases, V lost 0 bases, and 5 bases had no gene match. From germline, CDR1 is SGDLS and CDR2 YYNGEE. The length of the CDR3 is 15 residues. The CDR3: CASSVGGTGSEKLFF. DNA of the CDR3: TGTGCCAGCAGCGTAGGAGGGACAGGGAGCGAAAAACTGTTTTTT.

The table lists this clonotype with many counts. This chain links TRBV11-2 with TRBJ2-1; D not certain. V lost 2 bases and J lost 0, with 14 bases in between. This CDR3 has 17 amino acids. Per the germline V gene, CDR1 is SGHAT and CDR2 is FQNNGV. The CDR3 region is CASSLMGGSSSYNEQFF. CDR3 sequence (DNA): TGTGCCAGCAGCTTAATGGGCGGTAGCAGCTCCTACAATGAGCAGTTCTTC.

V gene TRBV2 combines with J gene TRBJ2-5; 8 bases line up with TRBD1. The CDR3 spans 15 residues. With 4 bases clipped from V and 2 bases from J, the junction kept 6 bases outside the gene matches. From germline, CDR1 is SNHLY and CDR2 FYNNEI. The DNA for the CDR3 is TGTGCCAGCAGTGGAGGGGACAGGACACAAGAGACCCAGTACTTC. Its translation: CASSGGDRTQETQYF.

This clonotype was seen many times. The rearrangement uses TRBV20-1 and TRBJ2-7; 8 nucleotides align to TRBD2. The CDR3 length is 15 residues. V dropped 4 bases and J dropped 6; count of bases not matched to a gene: 14. In germline, CDR1 is DFQATT, CDR2 SNEGSKA (reference sequence). The CDR3: CSAIEGERESGEQYF. The CDR3 region has the DNA TGCAGTGCTATAGAGGGAGAGCGGGAGAGCGGCGAGCAGTACTTC.

This clonotype was counted between two and nine times. The chain carries TRBV12-3 or TRBV12-4 and TRBJ2-2, with D possibly TRBD2 on 5 matching bases. This CDR3 has 14 residues. The V end lost 7 bases, the J end lost 7 bases, and 16 bases lay between the germline ends. This CDR3 is CASTSGGSGGELFF. As DNA, the CDR3 is TGTGCCAGCACGAGCGGAGGTAGTGGCGGGGAGCTGTTTTTT.

This clonotype was counted ten times or more. V usage is TRBV5-1 and J usage is TRBJ2-1, with D uncertain. CDR1 is SGHRS, CDR2 YFSETQ, per germline. The CDR3 is 13 amino acids. V gave up 1 base and J gave up 5 bases, with 7 bases separating them. CDR3 loop: CASSLSQNNEQFF. DNA for the CDR3: TGCGCCAGCAGCTTGTCACAGAACAATGAGCAGTTCTTC.

This clonotype was seen repeatedly, ten times or more. This chain uses TRBV27 with TRBJ2-1; 10 bases line up with TRBD2. Germline V lookup: CDR1 MNHEY, CDR2 SMNVEV (reference sequence). This CDR3 region has 17 residues. Trimming took 2 bases from V and 8 from J; bases not matched to a gene: 12. CDR3 in DNA: TGTGCCAGCAGTTTAATCCCCTCTAGCGGGAGTCGGGATGAGCAGTTCTTC. Protein sequence: CASSLIPSSGSRDEQFF.

In its sample, this clonotype was seen many times. The gene calls are TRBV2 and TRBJ2-3, with no clear D. Germline-derived CDR1 and CDR2 are SNHLY and FYNNEI. The germline V and J ends were trimmed by 6 bases and 6 bases, with 13 bases remaining between them. The CDR3 spans 13 residues. The CDR3: CASSVHISDTQYF. The CDR3 nucleotides are TGTGCCAGCAGCGTACACATTAGCGATACGCAGTATTTT.

The table lists this clonotype with many counts. The V call is TRBV20-1, the J call TRBJ2-4, with 10 bases identical to TRBD1. From germline, CDR1 is DFQATT and CDR2 SNEGSKA (reference sequence). CDR3 length: 14 amino acids. The J segment lost 5 bases and the V segment lost 6 bases, leaving 7 bases of the junction unmatched. The CDR3, as DNA: TGCAGTGCCTGGACAGGGGGAACACAAAACATTCAGTACTTC. This codes for CSAWTGGTQNIQYF.

The table lists this clonotype with many counts. V and J are TRBV18 and TRBJ2-3; 7 nucleotides line up with TRBD2. This CDR3 has 16 amino acids. Germline CDR1 is KGHSH and CDR2 is LQKENI. J lost 0 bases, V lost 3 bases, and 6 bases had no gene match. The CDR3: CASSPGSGASTDTQYF. The CDR3 coding sequence is TGTGCCAGCTCACCTGGAAGCGGGGCGAGCACAGATACGCAGTATTTT.

The rearrangement links TRBV7-3 to TRBJ1-2; D unclear. V shed 5 bases and J shed 8 bases, with 15 bases lying between them. This CDR3 spans 13 amino acids. Germline CDR1 is SGHTA and CDR2 is FQGTGA. The CDR3 region is CASSNGYGEGYTF. The CDR3 nucleotides are TGTGCCAGCAGCAACGGTTATGGGGAGGGCTACACCTTC.

The V and J genes are TRBV7-8 and TRBJ2-2; D may be TRBD1 or TRBD2 (5 bases each). The CDR3 has 14 residues. Trimming shortened V by 1 base and J by 7 bases, and 10 bases separated the two germline ends. Germline CDR1 SGHVS, CDR2 FQNEAQ. The CDR3 is CASSLEGTIGELFF. The CDR3 DNA is TGTGCCAGCAGCTTAGAAGGGACCATCGGGGAGCTGTTTTTT. The variable domain in full, with the rest retrieved from reference TRBV7-8 and TRBJ2-2, is GAGVSQSPRYKVAKRGQDVALRCDPISGHVSLFWYQQALGQGPEFLTYFQNEAQLDKSGLPSDRFFAERPEGSVSTLKIQRTQQEDSAVYLCASSLEGTIGELFFGEGSRLTVL.

On this clonotype itself: The junction shows a germline mismatch at one end, possibly a read error. V is TRBV7-9 and J is TRBJ1-1; TRBD1 is a possible D gene (5 bases). This CDR3 spans 13 amino acids. Looked up from germline, CDR1 is SEHNR and CDR2 is FQNEAQ (reference sequence). The CDR3 spells CASSLIQGTGAFF. The CDR3 DNA reads as TGTGCCAGCAGCTTAATTCAGGGAACTGGAGCTTTCTTT.

The rearrangement links TRBV6-2 or TRBV6-3 to TRBJ1-5; the match to TRBD1 covers 9 bases. CDR3 length: 19 residues. With V trimmed by 4 bases and J by 6 bases, 19 bases remained unmatched. Germline assignment: CDR1 MNHEY and CDR2 SVGEGT. CDR3 protein: CASSFEAPQTGGQVQPQHF. The CDR3 DNA reads as TGTGCCAGCAGTTTCGAGGCCCCTCAAACAGGGGGCCAGGTTCAGCCCCAGCATTTT.

In DNA, the CDR3 is TGTGCCAGCAGAAAACGGGGCTCATTTTTTACCCTATACGAGCAGTACTTC. As protein: CASRKRGSFFTLYEQYF. The genes are TRBV27 and TRBJ2-7; D tentatively fits TRBD1 or TRBD2 (5 bases each). Germline V gene sequence: CDR1 MNHEY, CDR2 SMNVEV (reference sequence). The CDR3 consists of 17 residues. Trimming took 6 bases from V and 4 from J, leaving 25 bases between them.